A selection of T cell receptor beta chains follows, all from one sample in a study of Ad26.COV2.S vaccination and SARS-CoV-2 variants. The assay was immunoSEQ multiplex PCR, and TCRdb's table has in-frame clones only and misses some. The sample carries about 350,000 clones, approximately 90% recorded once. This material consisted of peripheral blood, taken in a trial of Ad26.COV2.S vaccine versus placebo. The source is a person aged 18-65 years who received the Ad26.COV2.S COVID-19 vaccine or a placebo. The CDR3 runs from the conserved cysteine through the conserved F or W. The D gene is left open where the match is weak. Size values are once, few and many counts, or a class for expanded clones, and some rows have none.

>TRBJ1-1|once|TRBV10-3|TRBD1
TGTGCCATCAGCCCCGGGACAGGGCAGGAAGCTTTCTTT
CAISPGTGQEAFF
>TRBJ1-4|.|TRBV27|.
TGTGCCAGCAGTACGGGCACAACTAATGAAAAACTGTTTTTT
CASSTGTTNEKLFF
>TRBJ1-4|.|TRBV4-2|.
TGTGCCAGCAGCCAAGATCTGGGGGGGTCCAGGGAAAAACTGTTTTTT
CASSQDLGGSREKLFF
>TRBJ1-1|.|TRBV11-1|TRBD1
TGTGCCAGCAGCCCAACCACAGGGGAGACTGAAGCTTTCTTT
CASSPTTGETEAFF
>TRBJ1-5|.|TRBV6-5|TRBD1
TGTGCCAGCTACCGGACAGGGTATAGCAATCAGCCCCAGCATTTT
CASYRTGYSNQPQHF
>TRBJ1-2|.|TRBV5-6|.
TGTGCCAGCAGCTTGCAGACAGGCTCACCTATTGGCTACACCTTC
CASSLQTGSPIGYTF
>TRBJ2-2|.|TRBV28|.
TGTGCCAGCGTCGGTAACACCGGGGAGCTGTTTTTT
CASVGNTGELFF
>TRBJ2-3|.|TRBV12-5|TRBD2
TGTGCTAGTGGTTTGGGAAGGACTAGCGGTCAATTAACAGATACGCAGTATTTT
CASGLGRTSGQLTDTQYF
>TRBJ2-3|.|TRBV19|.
TGTGCCAGTAGCTCGCTTCTGGGCACAGATACGCAGTATTTT
CASSSLLGTDTQYF
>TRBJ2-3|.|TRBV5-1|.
TGCGCCAGCAGCGACTCGGGCCACTCGAGGGATACGCAGTATTTT
CASSDSGHSRDTQYF
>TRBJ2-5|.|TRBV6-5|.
TGTGCCAGCAGTTACTCTAGGTGGGCCGGAGAGACCCAGTACTTC
CASSYSRWAGETQYF